The next 8 T cell receptor beta chains were all read from a single sample in a study of siplizumab effects on memory and regulatory T cells (dated by TCRdb to about 2019). Libraries were prepared through the immunoSEQ multiplex PCR assay. This is the immuneACCESS table as TCRdb keeps it, with only in-frame sequences that have V and J called. A part of the clones is gone; compared with another copy, unresolved V genes explain less than half, and the rest is unexplained. The sample contains some 100,000 clones, roughly 96% of them found a single time. The top ten clonotypes cover around 0.029% of the sample. Sequenced material: naive CD4+ T cells sorted from blood. In light of the paper, this sample's cell subset or site label describes: unstimulated naive T cells. Receptor source: a human donor in good health.

With regard to this clone: The sample has other DNA sequences that encode this CDR3 too. The chain employs TRBV18 and TRBJ1-1, with D hard to call. Germline assignment: CDR1 KGHSH and CDR2 LQKENI. V gave up 2 bases and J gave up 0 bases, with 4 bases separating them. This CDR3 contains 13 residues. The CDR3 bases are TGTGCCAGCTCACCAGGCCTGAACACTGAAGCTTTCTTT. The encoded protein is CASSPGLNTEAFF.

This chain uses TRBV7-9 with TRBJ2-5; a possible D gene is TRBD2 (6 bases). CDR1 is SEHNR and CDR2 is FQNEAQ in the germline V gene (reference sequence). V lost 4 bases and J lost 3, with 9 bases in between. This CDR3 is built from 13 residues. As DNA, the CDR3 is TGTGCCAGCAGCTCGCGGGGCGAAGAGACCCAGTACTTC. Translated: CASSSRGEETQYF.

The chain couples TRBV9 to TRBJ1-6, with D possibly matching TRBD1 (6 bases). Germline loops: CDR1 SGDLS, CDR2 YYNGEE. CDR3 length equals 16 residues. V lost 0 bases to trimming and J lost 6 bases, with 13 bases between them. CDR3 nucleotides: TGTGCCAGCAGCGTAGCTGCAGGGGTGGCTAATTCACCCCTCCACTTT. It codes for CASSVAAGVANSPLHF.

This chain connects TRBV27 to TRBJ2-7; 11 bases fit TRBD1. V shed 6 bases, J shed 7 bases, and the junction held 11 bases outside the gene matches. Per germline, CDR1 MNHEY and CDR2 SMNVEV (reference sequence). CDR3 size: 15 residues. This CDR3 is CASRSLGQGAREQYF. CDR3 nucleotide sequence: TGTGCCAGCAGGTCGCTTGGACAGGGGGCCCGGGAGCAGTACTTC.

The chain has TRBV11-3 and TRBJ2-3; 10 nucleotides match TRBD1. With 2 bases clipped from V and 4 bases from J, the junction kept 3 bases outside the gene matches. The germline CDR1 and CDR2 sequences are SGHNT and YENEEA. CDR3 length equals 15 residues. The CDR3 loop is CASSLTGQGPDTQYF. CDR3 DNA sequence: TGTGCCAGCAGCTTAACGGGACAGGGGCCAGATACGCAGTATTTT.

The chain links TRBV28 to TRBJ1-4; D is perhaps TRBD1 (6 bases). The ends were cut back, 2 bases at V and 10 bases at J, with 8 bases in the middle. This CDR3 has 12 residues. Germline V gene data show CDR1 as MDHEN and CDR2 as SYDVKM. CDR3: CASSLLQGKLFF. The CDR3 DNA is TGTGCCAGCAGTTTACTACAGGGAAAACTGTTTTTT.

This chain joins TRBV28 and TRBJ1-2; 8 nucleotides line up with TRBD1. The CDR3 length is 13 residues. The germline CDR1 and CDR2 sequences are MDHEN and SYDVKM. The J segment lost 5 bases and the V segment lost 3 bases, leaving 2 bases of the junction unmatched. DNA of the CDR3: TGTGCCAGCAGTTTCAGGGACAGGTATGGCTACACCTTC. Translation: CASSFRDRYGYTF.

The rearrangement joins TRBV7-6 to TRBJ1-1; tentative D call: TRBD1 (5 bases). V was pared by 1 base and J by 4 bases, with 16 bases between. This CDR3 is built from 16 residues. Germline CDR1 and CDR2: SGHVS and FNYEAQ. In nucleotides, the CDR3 is TGTGCCAGCAGCTTAGTGGGCAGGGAAGTGGGCACTGAAGCTTTCTTT. Protein product: CASSLVGREVGTEAFF.